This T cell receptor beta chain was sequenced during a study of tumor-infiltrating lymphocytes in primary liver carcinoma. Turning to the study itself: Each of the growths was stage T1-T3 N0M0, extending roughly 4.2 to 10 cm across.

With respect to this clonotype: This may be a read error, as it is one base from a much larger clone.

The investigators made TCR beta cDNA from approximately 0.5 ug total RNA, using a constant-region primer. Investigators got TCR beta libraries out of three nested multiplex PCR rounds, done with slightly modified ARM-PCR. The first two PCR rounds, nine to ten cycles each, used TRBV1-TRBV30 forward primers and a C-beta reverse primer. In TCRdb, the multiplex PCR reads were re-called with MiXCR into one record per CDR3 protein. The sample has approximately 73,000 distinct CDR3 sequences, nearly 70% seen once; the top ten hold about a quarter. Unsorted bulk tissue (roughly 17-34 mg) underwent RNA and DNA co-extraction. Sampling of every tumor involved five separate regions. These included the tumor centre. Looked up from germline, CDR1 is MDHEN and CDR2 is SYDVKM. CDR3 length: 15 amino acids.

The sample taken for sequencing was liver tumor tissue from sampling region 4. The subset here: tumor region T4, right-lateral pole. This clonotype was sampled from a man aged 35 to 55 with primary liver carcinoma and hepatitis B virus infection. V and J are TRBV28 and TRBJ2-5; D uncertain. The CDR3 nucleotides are TGTACCAGCAGTTTCGGTGTCAGGTACCAAGAGACCCAGTACTTC. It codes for CTSSFGVRYQETQYF.